This note documents a single T cell receptor beta chain sequence. The sample belongs to a study of blood T cell repertoires in COVID-19. Authors' processing steps: The authors estimated nucleated cell counts from reference gene primer amplification. Clones were read by immunoSEQ multiplex PCR, and TCRdb kept only the in-frame ones, dropping some. D and trimming were read from the DNA, whereas the V and J calls and clone size are those reported in that table. The sample includes 250,000 to 350,000 clones, roughly four fifths of them seen just once. V was shortened by 5 bases and J by 5 bases, with 21 bases between the two germline ends. Germline V gene lookup returns CDR1 MNHNY and CDR2 SVGAGI (reference sequence). The CDR3 has 16 amino acids.

Sequenced input: peripheral blood. The clonotype originates from a person aged 70 to 80 with COVID-19, enrolled during active disease. The rearrangement links TRBV6-6 to TRBJ2-5, with a weak D call TRBD1 (6 bases). The CDR3 spells CASSRQTPGDTETQYF. The CDR3 DNA reads TGTGCCAGCAGTCGACAGACGCCAGGGGACACGGAGACCCAGTACTTC.